This paragraph reports one TCR beta chain. Using immunoSEQ multiplex PCR, the repertoire was profiled, and TCRdb retains in-frame clones only, with some absent. Of 25,000 to 30,000 clones listed, about 86% are singletons. This record belongs to a study of control samples from healthy donors and cancer patients. This CDR3 is 18 amino acids long. The chain couples TRBV21-1 to TRBJ1-5; TRBD1, the table's D call, was not compared with the DNA. TRBV21-1 is noted as a pseudogene. Sequencing used PBMCs. The source of this sequence is a woman aged 40-49 years with lung cancer. The CDR3 coding sequence is TGTGCCAGCAGCAAAGCGGGCCGTAGGACAGGGCTCAATCAGCCCCAGCATTTT. Encoded protein: CASSKAGRRTGLNQPQHF.